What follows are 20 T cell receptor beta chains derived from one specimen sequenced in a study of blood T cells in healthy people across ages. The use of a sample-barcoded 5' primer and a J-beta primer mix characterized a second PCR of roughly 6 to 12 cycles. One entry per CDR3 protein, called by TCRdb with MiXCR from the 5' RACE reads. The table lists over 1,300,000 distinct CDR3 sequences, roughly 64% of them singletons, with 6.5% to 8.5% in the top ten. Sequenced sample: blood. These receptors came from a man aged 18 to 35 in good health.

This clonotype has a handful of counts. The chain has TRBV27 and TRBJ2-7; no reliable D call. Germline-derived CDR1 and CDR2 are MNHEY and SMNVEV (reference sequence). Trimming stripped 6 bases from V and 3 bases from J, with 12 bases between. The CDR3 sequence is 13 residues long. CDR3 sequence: CASRHSGVYEQYF. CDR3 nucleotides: TGTGCCAGCAGACACTCGGGCGTCTACGAGCAGTACTTC.

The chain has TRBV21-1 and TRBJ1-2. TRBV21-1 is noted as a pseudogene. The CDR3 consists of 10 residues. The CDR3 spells CASSNCGYTF. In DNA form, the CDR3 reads TGTGCCAGCAGCAATTGTGGCTACACCTTC.

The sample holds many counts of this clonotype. The DNA of the CDR3 is TGCGCCAGCAGCCAAGACAGGGGTCAAGCTAACTATGGCTACACCTTC. Translation: CASSQDRGQANYGYTF. The chain couples TRBV4-3 to TRBJ1-2, with D maybe TRBD1 (6 bases). Deletions cut 0 bases from V and 0 bases from J, with 11 bases between. CDR3 length: 16 residues. The V gene's germline CDR1 is LGHNA and CDR2 YSLEER.

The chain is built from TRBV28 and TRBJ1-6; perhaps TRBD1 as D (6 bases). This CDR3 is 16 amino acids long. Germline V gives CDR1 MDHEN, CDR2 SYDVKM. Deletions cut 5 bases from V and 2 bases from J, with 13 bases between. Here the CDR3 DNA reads TGTGCCAGCAGTCCGCCGACAGGAACCTATAATTCACCCCTCCACTTT. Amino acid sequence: CASSPPTGTYNSPLHF.

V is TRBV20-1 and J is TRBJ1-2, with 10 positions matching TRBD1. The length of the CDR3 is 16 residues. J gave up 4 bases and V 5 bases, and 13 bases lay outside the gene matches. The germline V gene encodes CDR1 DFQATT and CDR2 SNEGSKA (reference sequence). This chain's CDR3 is CSASGTGALSVYGYTF. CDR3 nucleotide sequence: TGCAGTGCTTCCGGGACAGGGGCCCTTTCTGTCTATGGCTACACCTTC.

The CDR3 sequence: CASSQIDRGPPEAFF. CDR3 DNA sequence: TGTGCCAGCAGCCAGATAGACAGGGGGCCTCCTGAAGCTTTCTTT. The chain uses TRBV4-2 and TRBJ1-1, with 10 nucleotides matching TRBD1. The CDR3 sequence is 15 residues long. The V gene's germline CDR1 is LGHNA and CDR2 YNFKEQ. Losses at the gene ends were 3 bases for V and 6 bases for J; bases not matched to a gene: 7.

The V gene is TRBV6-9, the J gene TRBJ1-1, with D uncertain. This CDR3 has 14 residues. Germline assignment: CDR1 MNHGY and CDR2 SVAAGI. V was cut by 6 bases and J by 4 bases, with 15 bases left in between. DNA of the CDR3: TGTGCCAGCAGGGCCCTGGACTGGATCACTGAAGCTTTCTTT. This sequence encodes CASRALDWITEAFF.

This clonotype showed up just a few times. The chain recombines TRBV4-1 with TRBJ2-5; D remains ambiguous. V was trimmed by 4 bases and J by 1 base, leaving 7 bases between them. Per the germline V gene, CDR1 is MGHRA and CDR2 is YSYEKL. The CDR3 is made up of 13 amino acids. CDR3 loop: CASSRISQETQYF. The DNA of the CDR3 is TGCGCCAGCAGCCGTATATCCCAAGAGACCCAGTACTTC.

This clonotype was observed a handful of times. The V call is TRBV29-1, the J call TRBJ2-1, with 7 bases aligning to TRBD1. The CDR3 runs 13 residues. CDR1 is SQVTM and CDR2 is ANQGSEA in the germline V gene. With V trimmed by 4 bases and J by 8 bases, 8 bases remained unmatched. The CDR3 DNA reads TGCAGCGTTGCAACAGGGGTTGGACATGAGCAGTTCTTC. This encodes CSVATGVGHEQFF.

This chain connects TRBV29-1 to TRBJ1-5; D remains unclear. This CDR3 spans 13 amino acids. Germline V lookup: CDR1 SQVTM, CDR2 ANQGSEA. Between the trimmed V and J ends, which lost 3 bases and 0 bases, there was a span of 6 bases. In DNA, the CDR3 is TGCAGCGTTGATATGGGTAGCAATCAGCCCCAGCATTTT. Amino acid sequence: CSVDMGSNQPQHF.

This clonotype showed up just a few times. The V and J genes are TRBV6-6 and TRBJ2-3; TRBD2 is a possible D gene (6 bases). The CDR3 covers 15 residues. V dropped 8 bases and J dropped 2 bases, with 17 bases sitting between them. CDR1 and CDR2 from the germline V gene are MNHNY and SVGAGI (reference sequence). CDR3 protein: CASAANSGFTDTQYF. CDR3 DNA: TGTGCCAGCGCCGCCAATAGCGGATTCACAGATACGCAGTATTTT.

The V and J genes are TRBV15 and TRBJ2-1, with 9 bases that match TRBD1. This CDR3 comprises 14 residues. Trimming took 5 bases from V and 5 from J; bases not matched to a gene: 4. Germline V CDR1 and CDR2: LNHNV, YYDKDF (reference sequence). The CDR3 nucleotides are TGTGCCACCAGCTTGGGACAGGGCAACAATGAGCAGTTCTTC. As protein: CATSLGQGNNEQFF.

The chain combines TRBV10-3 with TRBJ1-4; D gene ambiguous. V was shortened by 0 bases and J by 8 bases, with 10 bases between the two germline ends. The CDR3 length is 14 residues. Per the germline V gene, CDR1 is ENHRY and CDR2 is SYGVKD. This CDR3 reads CAISESVSQEKLFF. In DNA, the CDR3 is TGTGCCATCAGTGAGTCGGTCAGCCAAGAAAAACTGTTTTTT.

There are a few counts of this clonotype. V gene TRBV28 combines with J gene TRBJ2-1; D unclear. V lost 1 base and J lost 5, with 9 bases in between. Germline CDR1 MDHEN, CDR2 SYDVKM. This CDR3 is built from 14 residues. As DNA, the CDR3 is TGTGCCAGCAGTTTATTGATCCGGAACAATGAGCAGTTCTTC. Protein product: CASSLLIRNNEQFF.

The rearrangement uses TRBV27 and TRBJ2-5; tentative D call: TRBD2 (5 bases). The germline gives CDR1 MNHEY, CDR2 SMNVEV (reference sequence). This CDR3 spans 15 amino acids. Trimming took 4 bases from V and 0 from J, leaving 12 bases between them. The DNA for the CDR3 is TGTGCCAGCAGTTCACGAAGGGAGTACCAAGAGACCCAGTACTTC. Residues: CASSSRREYQETQYF.

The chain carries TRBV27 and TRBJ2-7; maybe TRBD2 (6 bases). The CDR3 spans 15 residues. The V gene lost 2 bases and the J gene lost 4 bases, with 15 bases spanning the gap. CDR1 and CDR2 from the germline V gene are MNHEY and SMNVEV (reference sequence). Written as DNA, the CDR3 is TGTGCCAGCAGTTTAATGGCTAGCGATACTTACGAGCAGTACTTC. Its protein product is CASSLMASDTYEQYF.

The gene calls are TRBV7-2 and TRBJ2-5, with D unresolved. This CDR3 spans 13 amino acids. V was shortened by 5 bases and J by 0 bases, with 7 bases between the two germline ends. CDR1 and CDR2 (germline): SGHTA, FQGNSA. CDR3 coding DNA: TGTGCCAGCAGCCTACAGTACCAAGAGACCCAGTACTTC. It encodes CASSLQYQETQYF. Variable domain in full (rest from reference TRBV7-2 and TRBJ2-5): GAGVSQSPSNKVTEKGKDVELRCDPISGHTALYWYRQSLGQGLEFLIYFQGNSAPDKSGLPSDRFSAERTGGSVSTLTIQRTQQEDSAVYLCASSLQYQETQYFGPGTRLLVL.

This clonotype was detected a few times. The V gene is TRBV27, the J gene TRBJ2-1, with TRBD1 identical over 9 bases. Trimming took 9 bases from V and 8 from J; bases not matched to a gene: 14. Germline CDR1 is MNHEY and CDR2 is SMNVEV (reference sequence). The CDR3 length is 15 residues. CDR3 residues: CASSPWTGVGDEQFF. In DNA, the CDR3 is TGTGCCAGTAGTCCGTGGACAGGGGTCGGGGATGAGCAGTTCTTC.

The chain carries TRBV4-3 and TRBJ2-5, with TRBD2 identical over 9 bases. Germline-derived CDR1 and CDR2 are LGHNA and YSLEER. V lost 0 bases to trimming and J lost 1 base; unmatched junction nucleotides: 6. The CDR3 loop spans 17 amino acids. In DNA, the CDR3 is TGCGCCAGCAGCCAAGATTCAGCGGGGGGCCCCCAAGAGACCCAGTACTTC. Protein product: CASSQDSAGGPQETQYF.

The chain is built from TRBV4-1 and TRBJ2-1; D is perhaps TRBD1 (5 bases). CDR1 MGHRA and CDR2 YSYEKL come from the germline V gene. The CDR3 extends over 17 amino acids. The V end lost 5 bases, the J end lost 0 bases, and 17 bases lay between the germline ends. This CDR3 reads CASSGRPGRGSYNEQFF. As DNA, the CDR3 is TGCGCCAGCAGCGGTAGGCCAGGGCGCGGCTCCTACAATGAGCAGTTCTTC.